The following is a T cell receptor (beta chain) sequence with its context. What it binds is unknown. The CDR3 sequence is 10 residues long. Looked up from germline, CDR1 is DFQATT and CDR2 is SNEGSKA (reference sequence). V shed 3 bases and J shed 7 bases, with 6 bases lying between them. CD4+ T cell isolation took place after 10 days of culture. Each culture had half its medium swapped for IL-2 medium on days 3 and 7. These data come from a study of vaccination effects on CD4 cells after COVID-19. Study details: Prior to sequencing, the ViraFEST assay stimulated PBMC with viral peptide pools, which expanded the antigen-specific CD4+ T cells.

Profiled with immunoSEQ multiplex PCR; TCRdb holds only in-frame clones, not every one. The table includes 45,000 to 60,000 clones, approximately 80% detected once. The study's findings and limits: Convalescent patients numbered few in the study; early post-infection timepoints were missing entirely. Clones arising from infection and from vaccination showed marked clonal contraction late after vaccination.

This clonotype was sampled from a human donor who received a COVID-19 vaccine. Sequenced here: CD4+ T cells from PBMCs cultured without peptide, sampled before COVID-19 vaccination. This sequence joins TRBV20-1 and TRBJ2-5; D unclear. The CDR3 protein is CSASRLTQYF. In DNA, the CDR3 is TGCAGTGCTAGCCGCTTGACCCAGTACTTC.